This passage covers 7 T cell receptor beta chains from one sample sequenced in a study of cytomegalovirus exposure and HLA in healthy donors. PCR involved 60 Vbeta and 13 Jbeta primers. Only in-frame clones appear in the TCRdb table, and some are missing; sequencing was by immunoSEQ multiplex PCR. The data hold fewer than 150,000 clones, with 70% to 85% observed a single time. The sequenced sample consisted of PBMCs. These receptors originate from a male donor in good health and CMV-seronegative.

The genes are TRBV30 and TRBJ1-2; TRBD1 is a possible D gene (5 bases). The CDR3 is 13 amino acids. V lost 3 bases to trimming and J lost 0 bases, with 8 bases between them. The germline V gene encodes CDR1 GTSNPN and CDR2 SVGIG (reference sequence). Here the CDR3 DNA reads TGTGCCTGGAGAAGGGACTCTAACTATGGCTACACCTTC. It codes for CAWRRDSNYGYTF.

The chain is built from TRBV6-5 and TRBJ1-2; TRBD1 is a possible D gene (6 bases). Germline CDR1 MNHEY, CDR2 SVGAGI. The CDR3 has 15 amino acids. The V end lost 0 bases, the J end lost 0 bases, and 8 bases lay between the germline ends. The CDR3 sequence: CASSYSTGANYGYTF. For the CDR3, the DNA is TGTGCCAGCAGTTACTCGACAGGCGCTAACTATGGCTACACCTTC.

This clone was seen once. The V gene is TRBV4-3, the J gene TRBJ1-5; D gene uncertain. Trimming left V 0 bases short and J 5 bases short, with 11 bases between. The CDR3 is 15 residues long. CDR1 is LGHNA, CDR2 YSLEER, per germline. The CDR3, as DNA: TGCGCCAGCAGCCAAGAACGGCGGAGGGATCAGCCCCAGCATTTT. It yields the protein CASSQERRRDQPQHF.

The J gene is TRBJ2-4, the V gene TRBV5-4; D might be TRBD1 (5 bases). Germline CDR1 SGHNT, CDR2 YYREEE (reference sequence). V was clipped by 2 bases and J by 13 bases, with 19 bases between them. The CDR3 has 14 amino acids. DNA for the CDR3: TGTGCCAGCAGCTTTGGTAGGGGATCGTCAGTCCAGTACTTC. This gives the protein CASSFGRGSSVQYF.

The chain combines TRBV19 with TRBJ1-2; TRBD1 matches 7 bases. The germline CDR1 and CDR2 sequences are LNHDA and SQIVND (reference sequence). V dropped 8 bases and J dropped 3; count of bases not matched to a gene: 9. The CDR3 sequence is 14 residues long. The CDR3 nucleotides read TGTGCCAGTCAAGCAGGGGGAGCCTACTATGGCTACACCTTC. Translating gives CASQAGGAYYGYTF.

Regarding this clone: The junction departs from germline at one end; a sequencing error may be responsible. The chain uses TRBV5-1 and TRBJ1-2, with a tentative D call TRBD1 (5 bases). Looked up from germline, CDR1 is SGHRS and CDR2 is YFSETQ. The CDR3 totals 16 residues. The CDR3 reads CASSTTGTPADYGYPF. CDR3 DNA: TGCGCCAGCAGCACGACCGGGACGCCGGCGGACTATGGCTACCCCTTC.

This chain joins TRBV9 and TRBJ2-3, with 11 bases aligning to TRBD2. The CDR3 is made up of 15 amino acids. Looked up from germline, CDR1 is SGDLS and CDR2 is YYNGEE. V lost 3 bases to trimming and J lost 6 bases; unmatched junction nucleotides: 6. CDR3 sequence (DNA): TGTGCCAGCAGCGCCCTAGCGGGAGGCCGGGATACGCAGTATTTT. Amino acids: CASSALAGGRDTQYF.